These 30 T cell receptor beta chains share one sample of origin, sequenced in a study of cytomegalovirus exposure and HLA in healthy donors. Here immunoSEQ multiplex PCR was the method, and the copy in TCRdb shows in-frame clones only, minus some. The sample has roughly 330,000 clones, 87% seen once. Sequencing was done on a sample of PBMCs. These receptors all stem from a woman aged 25 to 45 in good health and CMV-seropositive.

The rearrangement uses TRBV5-1 and TRBJ2-7, with a possible D match to TRBD2 (6 bases). This CDR3 is built from 16 residues. Germline CDR1 and CDR2: SGHRS and YFSETQ. The V and J ends lost 5 bases and 6 bases respectively, with 24 bases between them. CDR3 residues: CASRIGGLEDGSEQYF. CDR3 coding DNA: TGCGCCAGCAGGATTGGGGGACTCGAGGACGGGTCCGAGCAGTACTTC.

The chain combines TRBV10-3 with TRBJ1-6; D remains ambiguous. Germline lookup yields CDR1 ENHRY and CDR2 SYGVKD. The CDR3 totals 17 residues. V was trimmed by 0 bases and J by 5 bases, leaving 14 bases between them. Here the CDR3 DNA reads TGTGCCATCAGTGAGTCGAACCCGACACTCCATAATTCACCCCTCCACTTT. Translating it yields CAISESNPTLHNSPLHF.

The chain combines TRBV5-1 with TRBJ2-7; TRBD1 agrees at 9 bases. The CDR3 totals 17 residues. The germline gives CDR1 SGHRS, CDR2 YFSETQ. V gave up 0 bases and J gave up 6 bases; unmatched junction bases: 13. This CDR3 is CASSLVYLPQGALEQYF. CDR3 bases: TGCGCCAGCAGCTTGGTTTATCTTCCACAGGGGGCCCTCGAGCAGTACTTC.

Here the CDR3 DNA reads TGTGCCAGCAGTGGAAACCTAATTGACGCCTACGAGCAGTACTTC. Protein sequence: CASSGNLIDAYEQYF. V and J are TRBV6-1 and TRBJ2-7; the D is unclear. CDR1 is MNHNS, CDR2 SASEGT, per germline. This CDR3 is 15 amino acids long. V dropped 4 bases and J dropped 2 bases, with 15 bases sitting between them.

The chain recombines TRBV7-9 with TRBJ2-3, with TRBD2 matching 10 bases. The CDR3 spans 17 residues. The J segment lost 2 bases and the V segment lost 4 bases, leaving 9 bases of the junction unmatched. Germline-derived CDR1 and CDR2 are SEHNR and FQNEAQ (reference sequence). CDR3 coding DNA: TGTGCCAGCAGCTCGGCCGGACTAGCGGATTACACAGATACGCAGTATTTT. It yields the protein CASSSAGLADYTDTQYF.

The V call is TRBV4-2, the J call TRBJ1-2; TRBD1 matches 7 bases. Germline CDR1 reads LGHNA; CDR2 reads YNFKEQ. The CDR3 has 14 residues. V trimming: 1 base; J trimming: 8 bases; junction bases outside the gene matches: 7. CDR3 in DNA: TGTGCCAGCAGCCAAGGAGGGACAGCCCCGGGCTACACCTTC. Its translation: CASSQGGTAPGYTF.

The chain joins TRBV7-6 to TRBJ2-7, with 15 bases identical to TRBD2. The V gene end was trimmed by 5 bases and the J gene end by 0 bases; junction bases not matched to a gene: 14. The germline gives CDR1 SGHVS, CDR2 FNYEAQ. The CDR3 consists of 20 residues. The CDR3 spells CASSPHIRTSGRALSYEQYF. CDR3 DNA: TGTGCCAGCAGCCCACATATCAGGACTAGCGGGAGGGCCCTCTCCTACGAGCAGTACTTC.

The V gene is TRBV5-4, the J gene TRBJ2-2; D is unresolved. Germline CDR1 reads SGHNT; CDR2 reads YYREEE (reference sequence). Trimming shortened V by 0 bases and J by 6 bases, and 6 bases separated the two germline ends. The CDR3 sequence is 13 residues long. The CDR3 bases are TGTGCCAGCAGCTTGGTAGTCGCCGGGGAGCTGTTTTTT. It translates to CASSLVVAGELFF.

V and J are TRBV28 and TRBJ1-3; no reliable D call. Trimming cost V 3 bases and J 0 bases, with 9 bases left between them. Germline loops: CDR1 MDHEN, CDR2 SYDVKM. This CDR3 is 15 amino acids long. The CDR3 DNA reads TGTGCCAGCAGTTTGAGTGCACCCTCTGGAAACACCATATATTTT. This encodes CASSLSAPSGNTIYF.

The chain recombines TRBV6-5 with TRBJ1-6; 7 bases agree with TRBD1. V shed 6 bases, J shed 6 bases, and the junction held 8 bases outside the gene matches. CDR1 MNHEY and CDR2 SVGAGI come from the germline V gene. This CDR3 comprises 15 residues. The CDR3 spells CASSDTGVGNSPLHF. CDR3 coding DNA: TGTGCCAGCAGCGATACAGGGGTAGGTAATTCACCCCTCCACTTT.

The rearrangement uses TRBV9 and TRBJ1-2; D is uncertain. Germline V CDR1 and CDR2: SGDLS, YYNGEE. The CDR3 is made up of 12 amino acids. Trimming shortened V by 5 bases and J by 5 bases, and 10 bases separated the two germline ends. CDR3 protein: CASRAQRYGYTF. The CDR3 DNA reads as TGTGCCAGCAGGGCGCAACGGTATGGCTACACCTTC.

This rearrangement joins TRBV4-2 to TRBJ2-7; unclear D gene. This CDR3 is built from 14 residues. In germline, CDR1 is LGHNA, CDR2 YNFKEQ. The V gene lost 0 bases and the J gene lost 2 bases, with 8 bases spanning the gap. The CDR3 nucleotides are TGTGCCAGCAGCCAAGACTGGGGAACCTACGAGCAGTACTTC. This codes for CASSQDWGTYEQYF.

This clone appeared once. V gene TRBV30 combines with J gene TRBJ1-1; 9 positions match TRBD1. This CDR3 is built from 13 residues. After removal of 2 bases from V and 3 bases from J, the junction contained 1 base not matched to a gene. CDR1 GTSNPN and CDR2 SVGIG come from the germline V gene (reference sequence). This chain's CDR3 is CAWSRDRDTEAFF. CDR3 bases: TGTGCCTGGAGTCGGGACAGGGACACTGAAGCTTTCTTT.

This chain joins TRBV5-1 and TRBJ1-2; the D gene is possibly TRBD1 (6 bases). CDR1 is SGHRS and CDR2 is YFSETQ in the germline V gene. The CDR3 loop spans 17 amino acids. Trimming stripped 6 bases from V and 7 bases from J, with 28 bases between. The CDR3 reads CASTRMGTPISGGGYTF. CDR3 coding DNA: TGCGCCAGCACCCGGATGGGGACACCTATTTCTGGGGGTGGCTACACCTTC.

This clone was seen a few times. The J gene is TRBJ1-2, the V gene TRBV2; D gene ambiguous. The CDR3 loop spans 13 amino acids. Trimming took off 3 bases at V and 2 bases at J, with 7 bases between the two ends. Germline V gene sequence: CDR1 SNHLY, CDR2 FYNNEI. CDR3 coding DNA: TGTGCCAGCAGTGAGGGGATCAACTATGGCTACACCTTC. This codes for CASSEGINYGYTF.

The chain employs TRBV12-5 and TRBJ2-3, with 8 bases fitting TRBD2. CDR1 is LGHNT, CDR2 FRNRAP, per germline. Losses at the gene ends were 2 bases for V and 5 bases for J; bases not matched to a gene: 12. There are 17 residues in the CDR3. In nucleotides, the CDR3 is TGTGCTAGTGGTTTGATACTCGGGAGGGAGAGGGGAGATACGCAGTATTTT. Translation gives CASGLILGRERGDTQYF. Variable domain in full (rest from reference TRBV12-5 and TRBJ2-3): DARVTQTPRHKVTEMGQEVTMRCQPILGHNTVFWYRQTMMQGLELLAYFRNRAPLDDSGMPKDRFSAEMPDATLATLKIQPSEPRDSAVYFCASGLILGRERGDTQYFGPGTRLTVL.

V is TRBV27 and J is TRBJ2-1; no clear D. Trimming took 7 bases from V and 3 from J, leaving 13 bases between them. CDR1 and CDR2 (germline): MNHEY, SMNVEV (reference sequence). The CDR3 spans 14 residues. The CDR3 coding sequence is TGTGCCAGCAATGCGCTTTCGGGCTACAATGAGCAGTTCTTC. Amino acids: CASNALSGYNEQFF.

The chain uses TRBV4-3 and TRBJ1-2; D remains unclear. CDR1 is LGHNA, CDR2 YSLEER, per germline. V was cut by 2 bases and J by 2 bases, with 18 bases left in between. This CDR3 contains 17 residues. The CDR3 bases are TGCGCCAGCAGCCAAAGCCCCCGGACGGCCCAGAACTATGGCTACACCTTC. Protein sequence: CASSQSPRTAQNYGYTF.

V usage is TRBV6-5 and J usage is TRBJ2-5, with 10 bases identical to TRBD2. V gave up 2 bases and J gave up 4 bases; unmatched junction bases: 4. The germline V gene encodes CDR1 MNHEY and CDR2 SVGAGI. The CDR3 has 15 amino acids. The CDR3 DNA is TGTGCCAGCAGTTACCAGCGGGGGGGCTCAGAGACCCAGTACTTC. Residues: CASSYQRGGSETQYF.

This rearrangement joins TRBV7-2 to TRBJ2-7, with D possibly matching TRBD2 (5 bases). Looked up from germline, CDR1 is SGHTA and CDR2 is FQGNSA. The V end was cut by 5 bases, the J end by 5 bases, with 19 bases between. The CDR3 has 15 amino acids. CDR3 amino acids: CASSPTRVVAHEQYF. The DNA for the CDR3 is TGTGCCAGCAGCCCGACGAGGGTTGTAGCTCACGAGCAGTACTTC. The variable domain in full, with the rest retrieved from reference TRBV7-2 and TRBJ2-7, is GAGVSQSPSNKVTEKGKDVELRCDPISGHTALYWYRQSLGQGLEFLIYFQGNSAPDKSGLPSDRFSAERTGGSVSTLTIQRTQQEDSAVYLCASSPTRVVAHEQYFGPGTRLTVT.

The V gene is TRBV19, the J gene TRBJ1-2; no firm D call. CDR3 length: 14 residues. Germline loops: CDR1 LNHDA, CDR2 SQIVND (reference sequence). With 0 bases removed from V and 4 bases from J, the gap between germline ends came to 9 bases. Here the CDR3 reads CASSIDPGSYGYTF. The CDR3 DNA sequence: TGTGCCAGTAGTATAGATCCCGGGTCCTATGGCTACACCTTC.

This clone was recorded once. CDR3 coding DNA: TGTGCCAGCAGCCCCGGGACAGGGTCCTATGGCTACACCTTC. Its translation: CASSPGTGSYGYTF. The chain recombines TRBV11-2 with TRBJ1-2; TRBD1 agrees at 9 bases. The CDR3 totals 14 residues. With V trimmed by 5 bases and J by 4 bases, 5 bases remained unmatched. In germline, CDR1 is SGHAT, CDR2 FQNNGV.

The rearrangement links TRBV5-4 to TRBJ2-5, with a possible D match to TRBD1 (5 bases). The V gene lost 0 bases and the J gene lost 1 base, with 10 bases spanning the gap. CDR1 is SGHNT, CDR2 YYREEE, per germline (reference sequence). The CDR3 contains 15 residues. The CDR3: CASSLDFRVQETQYF. In nucleotides, the CDR3 is TGTGCCAGCAGCTTGGATTTCAGGGTCCAAGAGACCCAGTACTTC.

The rearrangement links TRBV5-1 to TRBJ2-5; possibly TRBD2 for D (6 bases). The CDR3 runs 14 residues. V shed 4 bases and J shed 4 bases, with 14 bases lying between them. Germline V gives CDR1 SGHRS, CDR2 YFSETQ. For the CDR3, the DNA is TGCGCCAGCAGCCCAAGGTTTAGCGGAGAGACCCAGTACTTC. Residues: CASSPRFSGETQYF.

The chain recombines TRBV27 with TRBJ1-2; D uncertain. The CDR3 consists of 13 residues. The germline gives CDR1 MNHEY, CDR2 SMNVEV (reference sequence). Trimming removed 2 bases from V and 14 bases from J, with 18 bases in between. CDR3 bases: TGTGCCAGCAGTTTAAGGCAGACTATGGCTACAACCTTC. Encoded protein: CASSLRQTMATTF.

The chain uses TRBV19 and TRBJ2-7; weak D call: TRBD2 (5 bases). This CDR3 has 13 residues. V was shortened by 5 bases and J by 5 bases, with 13 bases between the two germline ends. Germline V gene lookup returns CDR1 LNHDA and CDR2 SQIVND (reference sequence). The CDR3 DNA reads as TGTGCCAGTAGTGATCGAGGGATTGACGAGCAGTACTTC. Translation gives CASSDRGIDEQYF. Looking up the rest from reference TRBV19 and TRBJ2-7 gives the full variable domain: DGGITQSPKYLFRKEGQNVTLSCEQNLNHDAMYWYRQDPGQGLRLIYYSQIVNDFQKGDIAEGYSVSREKKESFPLTVTSAQKNPTAFYLCASSDRGIDEQYFGPGTRLTVT.

There are a few counts of this clone. The junction differs from germline at one of its ends, possibly a read error. J is TRBJ1-2 and V is TRBV9; D remains ambiguous. Germline values: CDR1 SGDLS, CDR2 YYNGEE. CDR3 length equals 9 residues. CDR3 coding DNA: TGTGCCAGCAGCCCCGTGGGCCCCTTC. This translates into CASSPVGPF.

This sequence joins TRBV19 and TRBJ1-3; D ambiguous. The CDR3 sequence is 13 residues long. V was clipped by 5 bases and J by 2 bases, with 7 bases between them. Germline values: CDR1 LNHDA, CDR2 SQIVND (reference sequence). For the CDR3, the DNA is TGTGCCAGTAGTCAGACACCTGGAAACACCATATATTTT. Translated, it gives CASSQTPGNTIYF.

Points on this clone: This sample includes further DNA sequences coding for the same CDR3. CDR3 nucleotide sequence: TGTGCCAGCAGCTTCCCTGGACGGGAGCAGTACTTC. It is translated as CASSFPGREQYF. This rearrangement joins TRBV7-9 to TRBJ2-7; D is ambiguous. This CDR3 has 12 amino acids. V dropped 3 bases and J dropped 7 bases, with 10 bases sitting between them. Germline CDR1 and CDR2: SEHNR and FQNEAQ (reference sequence).

The rearrangement joins TRBV29-1 to TRBJ2-7; 8 bases fit TRBD1. The CDR3 has 13 amino acids. Germline V gives CDR1 SQVTM, CDR2 ANQGSEA. V trimming: 6 bases; J trimming: 2 bases; junction bases outside the gene matches: 6. For the CDR3, the DNA is TGCAGCGTAAGTGCAGGGGGCACCTACGAGCAGTACTTC. Translation: CSVSAGGTYEQYF.